The next 9 T cell receptor beta chains were all read from a single sample in a study of cytomegalovirus exposure and HLA in healthy donors. The PCR employed 60 Vbeta primers together with 13 Jbeta primers. Here immunoSEQ multiplex PCR was the method, and the copy in TCRdb shows in-frame clones only, minus some. This specimen shows 40,000 or so clones; the ten leading clones hold more than 3%. Sequencing used PBMCs. Receptors originate from a woman in her 30s in good health and CMV-seropositive.

V usage is TRBV10-1 and J usage is TRBJ2-7; TRBD2 might be the D (6 bases). The CDR3 is 15 residues long. Germline loops: CDR1 WNHNN, CDR2 SYGVQD (reference sequence). With 5 bases removed from V and 3 bases from J, the gap between germline ends came to 17 bases. CDR3 sequence reads: CASSSYSTSSYEQYF. The DNA of the CDR3 is TGCGCCAGCAGTTCCTACTCGACTAGTAGCTACGAGCAGTACTTC.

The CDR3 bases are TGTGCCGTAGGAGGGGTTAATTCACCCCTCCACTTT. It is translated as CAVGGVNSPLHF. The V gene is TRBV7-2, the J gene TRBJ1-6; possible D gene TRBD1, 5 bases. CDR1 and CDR2 (germline): SGHTA, FQGNSA. V was shortened by 11 bases and J by 6 bases, with 11 bases between the two germline ends. CDR3 length: 12 amino acids.

This chain links TRBV19 with TRBJ1-6; a possible D gene is TRBD1 (6 bases). V lost 5 bases, J lost 7 bases, and 21 bases lay in between. CDR1 and CDR2 from the germline V gene are LNHDA and SQIVND (reference sequence). This CDR3 region has 17 residues. The CDR3 sequence: CASSYRQVLAQNSPLHF. For the CDR3, the DNA is TGTGCCAGTAGTTACAGACAGGTACTCGCCCAAAATTCACCCCTCCACTTT.

The chain uses TRBV30 and TRBJ2-5; possible D gene TRBD1, 5 bases. Germline CDR1 is GTSNPN and CDR2 is SVGIG (reference sequence). The CDR3 length is 14 residues. Deletions cut 1 base from V and 0 bases from J, with 9 bases between. The DNA of the CDR3 is TGTGCCTGGAGTGGGGGCCCGTACCAAGAGACCCAGTACTTC. It translates to CAWSGGPYQETQYF.

The gene calls are TRBV19 and TRBJ1-5; TRBD1 agrees at 7 bases. This CDR3 is 17 amino acids long. J gave up 0 bases and V 4 bases, and 9 bases lay outside the gene matches. The V gene's germline CDR1 is LNHDA and CDR2 SQIVND (reference sequence). In DNA, the CDR3 is TGTGCCAGTAGTAGGGGACAGTATTACCTTAGCAATCAGCCCCAGCATTTT. It encodes CASSRGQYYLSNQPQHF.

V gene TRBV18 combines with J gene TRBJ2-5, with D unclear. The end of the DNA is better explained by TRBJ2-7, so the J call may be wrong. Germline values: CDR1 KGHSH, CDR2 LQKENI. The CDR3 covers 13 residues. This chain's CDR3 is CASSPLKTYEQYF. CDR3 coding DNA: TGTGCCAGCTCACCCCTCAAAACCTACGAGCAGTACTTC.

The V call is TRBV5-5, the J call TRBJ1-1; D unresolved. The CDR3 extends over 11 amino acids. Germline loops: CDR1 SGHKS, CDR2 YYEKEE (reference sequence). The germline V and J ends were trimmed by 0 bases and 11 bases, with 8 bases remaining between them. The CDR3 coding sequence is TGTGCCAGCAGCTTGGGCGGGCCGGCTTTCTTT. Its protein product is CASSLGGPAFF. The full variable domain, in which reference TRBV5-5 and TRBJ1-1 provide the parts outside the CDR3, is DAGVTQSPTHLIKTRGQQVTLRCSPISGHKSVSWYQQVLGQGPQFIFQYYEKEERGRGNFPDRFSARQFPNYSSELNVNALLLGDSALYLCASSLGGPAFFGQGTRLTVV.

The V gene is TRBV6-1, the J gene TRBJ1-1, with D unresolved. CDR1 and CDR2 (germline): MNHNS, SASEGT. V gave up 3 bases and J gave up 0 bases, with 5 bases separating them. This CDR3 has 13 amino acids. The chain's CDR3 is CASSETLNTEAFF. For the CDR3, the DNA is TGTGCCAGCAGTGAGACTCTGAACACTGAAGCTTTCTTT.

The V gene is TRBV2, the J gene TRBJ1-6; the match to TRBD1 covers 8 bases. Per germline, CDR1 SNHLY and CDR2 FYNNEI. There are 16 residues in the CDR3. Unmatched junction bases numbered 16, after V lost 8 bases and J lost 10 bases. CDR3 DNA sequence: TGTGCCAGCGGCGACCCGGGGACAGGCCCATTCTCACCCCTCCACTTT. It yields the protein CASGDPGTGPFSPLHF. The complete variable domain, with remaining parts taken from reference TRBV2 and TRBJ1-6, reads EPEVTQTPSHQVTQMGQEVILRCVPISNHLYFYWYRQILGQKVEFLVSFYNNEISEKSEIFDDQFSVERPDGSNFTLKIRSTKLEDSAMYFCASGDPGTGPFSPLHFGNGTRLTVT.